This T cell receptor beta chain was recovered during a study of cytomegalovirus exposure and HLA in healthy donors. General study points: Sequencing probably produced one cluster of sequence variants that were highly shared. Fewer N-insertions than the roughly 630-donor mean were reportedly shown by an Asian-associated ancestry cluster in a later analysis.

As concerns this clone: Its matching antigen is unknown. The germline gene is not matched at one end of the junction; a read error may be the cause.

Primers: 60 Vbeta forward and 13 Jbeta reverse. Using immunoSEQ multiplex PCR, the repertoire was profiled, and TCRdb retains in-frame clones only, with some absent. This repertoire shows roughly 80,000 clones, less than 80% found once; its top ten account for approximately 6.9%. Germline loops: CDR1 SEHNR, CDR2 FQNEAQ (reference sequence). This CDR3 region has 15 residues. The gene calls are TRBV7-9 and TRBJ1-2; no clear D. Sample: PBMCs. This clonotype was obtained from a woman aged 50 to 60 in good health and CMV-seropositive. CDR3 loop: CSSSALGEGNHGYTF. In DNA, the CDR3 is TGTTCCAGCAGCGCCCTAGGAGAGGGTAATCATGGCTACACCTTC.